A selection of T cell receptor beta chains follows, all from one sample in a study of quantifying T cell responses using KT2 cells. MiXCR, applied by TCRdb to the UMI-ligation and nested PCR reads, yields one record per CDR3 protein. The data show tens of thousands of distinct CDR3 sequences, roughly an eighth seen once. Sequencing used PBMCs spiked with cells of the T cell clone KT2. The receptors here all came from a human donor. The CDR3 runs from the conserved cysteine through the conserved F or W. Each record gives: D gene, clone size, J gene, V gene, CDR3 protein, CDR3 DNA. D genes are given only for firm matches. The listing skips clone size in some rows; elsewhere it reads once, few, many or a size class.

. . TRBJ2-3 TRBV18 CASSPNLLAQMGGGGTQYF TGTGCCAGCTCACCCAACCTGCTCGCTCAGATGGGTGGAGGCGGTACGCAGTATTTT
. few TRBJ1-2 TRBV2 CASSEIEGVGYGYTF TGTGCCAGCAGTGAAATTGAAGGGGTTGGCTATGGCTACACCTTC
TRBD2 . TRBJ2-5 TRBV5-1 CASSPGGGLQETQYF TGCGCCAGCAGCCCGGGGGGTGGCCTCCAAGAGACCCAGTACTTC
TRBD2 few TRBJ2-6 TRBV2 CASIPGRGAGGANVLTF TGTGCCAGCATCCCGGGGAGGGGAGCGGGTGGGGCCAACGTCCTGACTTTC
. . TRBJ2-7 TRBV20-1 CSATQGYEQYF TGCAGTGCTACCCAGGGCTACGAGCAGTACTTC
. . TRBJ1-4 TRBV21-1 CAIPLGATNEKLFF TGTGCCATCCCCCTCGGGGCAACTAATGAAAAACTGTTTTTT
. few TRBJ2-5 TRBV12-3/TRBV12-4 CASSQTWGRQETQYF TGTGCCAGCAGCCAGACTTGGGGACGGCAAGAGACCCAGTACTTC
. . TRBJ1-3 TRBV7-8 CASSLTGESGNTIYF TGTGCCAGCAGTCTCACGGGCGAATCTGGAAACACCATATATTTT
TRBD1 many TRBJ2-7 TRBV20-1 CSAPRGTGAYEQYF TGCAGTGCCCCAAGGGGGACAGGGGCCTACGAGCAGTACTTC
TRBD2 few TRBJ2-3 TRBV12-3/TRBV12-4 CASSFLAGGTDTQYF TGTGCCAGCAGTTTTCTAGCGGGAGGCACAGATACGCAGTATTTT
. once TRBJ2-3 TRBV29-1 CSASLTMLRDTQYF TGCAGCGCCTCATTGACTATGTTAAGAGATACGCAGTATTTT
. many TRBJ2-1 TRBV6-2/TRBV6-3 CASSSIRGHNEQFF TGTGCCAGCAGTTCTATCCGGGGGCACAATGAGCAGTTCTTC
TRBD1 few TRBJ2-7 TRBV29-1 CSVAGQASYEQYF TGCAGCGTTGCCGGACAGGCATCCTACGAGCAGTACTTC
. few TRBJ1-2 TRBV5-6 CASSLGDHRGYTF TGTGCCAGCAGCTTGGGGGACCACAGGGGCTACACCTTC
TRBD1 many TRBJ1-1 TRBV6-2/TRBV6-3 CASRDTGGTEAFF TGTGCCAGCCGGGATACAGGGGGCACTGAAGCTTTCTTT
. . TRBJ2-5 TRBV5-1 CASSSGGSGQETQYF TGCGCCAGCAGCTCTGGAGGCAGCGGCCAAGAGACCCAGTACTTC
TRBD2 . TRBJ2-3 TRBV20-1 CSAARGGGALDTQYF TGCAGTGCTGCGAGGGGCGGGGGGGCCTTAGATACGCAGTATTTT
TRBD1 . TRBJ2-7 TRBV6-1 CASSAQGTGGYEQYF TGTGCCAGCAGTGCCCAAGGGACAGGGGGCTACGAGCAGTACTTC